This TCR beta chain emerged from a study of blood T cell repertoires in COVID-19. The V and J ends lost 5 bases and 6 bases, in that order; junction bases with no gene match: 4. This CDR3 has 13 amino acids. Original handling: Scientists estimated how many nucleated cells there were by amplifying reference gene primers. Some clones are missing from TCRdb's copy, which holds only in-frame ones; the method was immunoSEQ multiplex PCR. V, J and clone size were drawn from that table, and D and trimming were deduced from the DNA. The table records tens of thousands of clones, 70% to 90% of them present only once.

The material sequenced was peripheral blood. The J gene is TRBJ1-2, the V gene TRBV12-3 or TRBV12-4, with 9 nucleotides matching TRBD1. This receptor was obtained from a human donor in a cohort sampled during active COVID-19. Here the CDR3 DNA reads TGTGCCAGCAGTCTACAGGGGGCAAATGGCTACACCTTC. Translating gives CASSLQGANGYTF.